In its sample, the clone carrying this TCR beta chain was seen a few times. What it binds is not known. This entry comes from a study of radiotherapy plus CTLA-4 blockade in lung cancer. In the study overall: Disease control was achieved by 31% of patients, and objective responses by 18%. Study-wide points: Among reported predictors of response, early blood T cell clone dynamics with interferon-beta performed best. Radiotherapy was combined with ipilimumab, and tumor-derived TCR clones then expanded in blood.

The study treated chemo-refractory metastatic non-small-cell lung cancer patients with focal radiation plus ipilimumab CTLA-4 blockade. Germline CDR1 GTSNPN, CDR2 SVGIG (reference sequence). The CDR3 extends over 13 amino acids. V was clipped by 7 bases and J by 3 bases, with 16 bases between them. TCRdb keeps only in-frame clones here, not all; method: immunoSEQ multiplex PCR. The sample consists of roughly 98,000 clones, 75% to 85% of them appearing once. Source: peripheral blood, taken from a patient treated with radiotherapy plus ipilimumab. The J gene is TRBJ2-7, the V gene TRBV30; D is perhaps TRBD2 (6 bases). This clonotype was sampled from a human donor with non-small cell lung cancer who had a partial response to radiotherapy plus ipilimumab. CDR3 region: CASRSGRGYEQYF. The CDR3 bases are TGTGCCTCTCGCTCGGGGCGGGGCTACGAGCAGTACTTC.